These 28 T cell receptor beta chains were sequenced from one sample in a study of coeliac disease. Profiling relied on immunoSEQ multiplex PCR, and the TCRdb table lists in-frame clones only, not all of them. The table lists thousands of clones, about three quarters of them singletons. Material for sequencing was lymphocytes from the gut lamina propria. Receptor source: a man older than 75 without celiac disease.

This clone has just a few counts. V usage is TRBV2 and J usage is TRBJ1-1; a possible D gene is TRBD1 (6 bases). Germline loops: CDR1 SNHLY, CDR2 FYNNEI. V gave up 10 bases and J gave up 1 base, with 22 bases separating them. The CDR3 sequence is 16 residues long. CDR3 loop: CATQQGGGKGNTEAFF. The DNA of the CDR3 is TGTGCCACCCAGCAGGGAGGGGGAAAAGGGAACACTGAAGCTTTCTTT.

The genes are TRBV7-6 and TRBJ2-1; no clear D gene. CDR3 length: 11 amino acids. The V gene's germline CDR1 is SGHVS and CDR2 FNYEAQ. The ends were cut back, 5 bases at V and 9 bases at J, with 8 bases in the middle. The chain's CDR3 is CASSNGLEQFF. The CDR3 coding sequence is TGTGCCAGCAGCAACGGTCTTGAGCAGTTCTTC.

This clone is large (0.1 to 1%) in the sample. Written as DNA, the CDR3 is TGTGCCAGTAGTACGACAGGACTCGCAACTAATGAAAAACTGTTTTTT. It yields the protein CASSTTGLATNEKLFF. The chain links TRBV19 to TRBJ1-4; D is perhaps TRBD1 (6 bases). This CDR3 has 16 residues. V was trimmed by 4 bases and J by 0 bases, leaving 12 bases between them. Germline V gene lookup returns CDR1 LNHDA and CDR2 SQIVND (reference sequence). The entire variable domain, with the rest obtained from reference TRBV19 and TRBJ1-4, is as follows: DGGITQSPKYLFRKEGQNVTLSCEQNLNHDAMYWYRQDPGQGLRLIYYSQIVNDFQKGDIAEGYSVSREKKESFPLTVTSAQKNPTAFYLCASSTTGLATNEKLFFGSGTQLSVL.

This sequence joins TRBV7-3 and TRBJ1-1, with a tentative D call TRBD1 (6 bases). Germline CDR1 is SGHTA and CDR2 is FQGTGA. The CDR3 contains 15 residues. Trimming took 5 bases from V and 3 from J, leaving 16 bases between them. CDR3 protein: CASSPRGGADTEAFF. For the CDR3, the DNA is TGTGCCAGCAGCCCTAGGGGGGGCGCGGACACTGAAGCTTTCTTT.

This clone was recorded a few times. The chain carries TRBV7-2 and TRBJ2-2, with TRBD2 matching 10 bases. J lost 9 bases, V lost 5 bases, and 15 bases had no gene match. Per the germline V gene, CDR1 is SGHTA and CDR2 is FQGNSA. The CDR3 length is 17 residues. This chain's CDR3 is CASSLPSGRERSRELFF. The CDR3 nucleotides read TGTGCCAGCAGCCTCCCTAGCGGGAGAGAACGTAGCCGGGAGCTGTTTTTT. Combining the CDR3 with reference TRBV7-2 and TRBJ2-2 gives the whole variable domain GAGVSQSPSNKVTEKGKDVELRCDPISGHTALYWYRQSLGQGLEFLIYFQGNSAPDKSGLPSDRFSAERTGGSVSTLTIQRTQQEDSAVYLCASSLPSGRERSRELFFGEGSRLTVL.

In its sample, this clone was seen a few times. The chain has TRBV5-1 and TRBJ1-4, with a weak D call TRBD1 (5 bases). The CDR3 totals 13 residues. Looked up from germline, CDR1 is SGHRS and CDR2 is YFSETQ. V shed 3 bases and J shed 8 bases, with 11 bases lying between them. The CDR3 protein is CASSWQGDEKLFF. CDR3 bases: TGCGCCAGCAGCTGGCAGGGCGACGAAAAACTGTTTTTT.

This sequence joins TRBV28 and TRBJ2-4; 7 bases match TRBD1. Germline CDR1 and CDR2: MDHEN and SYDVKM. This CDR3 is 14 amino acids long. V trimming: 10 bases; J trimming: 0 bases; junction bases outside the gene matches: 6. This CDR3 is CATGQDLAKNIQYF. In DNA, the CDR3 is TGTGCCACCGGACAGGATCTAGCCAAAAACATTCAGTACTTC.

The chain recombines TRBV28 with TRBJ2-7, with unresolved D. The CDR3 spans 13 residues. Germline V CDR1 and CDR2: MDHEN, SYDVKM. V lost 3 bases and J lost 1, with 7 bases in between. The CDR3 is CASSFHSSYEQYV. The CDR3 DNA follows: TGTGCCAGCAGTTTCCACAGTTCCTACGAGCAGTACGTC.

The table lists this clone with a count of one. The V and J genes are TRBV7-2 and TRBJ2-1; no clear D. V was trimmed by 1 base and J by 6 bases, leaving 16 bases between them. The CDR3 contains 16 residues. Germline CDR1 and CDR2: SGHTA and FQGNSA. CDR3 nucleotide sequence: TGTGCCAGCAGCTTAGAATCGACGGTCGGGTCCAATGAGCAGTTCTTC. Translation gives CASSLESTVGSNEQFF.

The rearrangement links TRBV7-2 to TRBJ2-2, with TRBD2 identical over 8 bases. V lost 6 bases and J lost 7; bases outside the gene matches: 7. Per germline, CDR1 SGHTA and CDR2 FQGNSA. This CDR3 has 14 residues. The CDR3 nucleotides read TGTGCCAGCAGGGTTAGCGGGAATCTCGGGGAGCTGTTTTTT. Protein sequence: CASRVSGNLGELFF.

The chain uses TRBV5-1 and TRBJ1-1; weak D call: TRBD1 (5 bases). CDR1 and CDR2 from the germline V gene are SGHRS and YFSETQ. CDR3 size: 13 residues. Trimming took off 4 bases at V and 0 bases at J, with 7 bases between the two ends. As DNA, the CDR3 is TGCGCCAGCAGCAGGGGTGTGAACACTGAAGCTTTCTTT. Protein sequence: CASSRGVNTEAFF. Combining the CDR3 with reference TRBV5-1 and TRBJ1-1 gives the whole variable domain KAGVTQTPRYLIKTRGQQVTLSCSPISGHRSVSWYQQTPGQGLQFLFEYFSETQRNKGNFPGRFSGRQFSNSRSEMNVSTLELGDSALYLCASSRGVNTEAFFGQGTRLTVV.

This clone was recorded once. This chain uses TRBV19 with TRBJ2-7; the match to TRBD2 covers 8 bases. J gave up 4 bases and V 5 bases, and 16 bases lay outside the gene matches. The CDR3 runs to 17 residues. Germline values: CDR1 LNHDA, CDR2 SQIVND (reference sequence). The DNA for the CDR3 is TGTGCCAGTAGTCTCCCAGGACTAGCCATAAGGAGGTACGAGCAGTACTTC. Encoded protein: CASSLPGLAIRRYEQYF.

The chain uses TRBV5-1 and TRBJ1-5; the D is unclear. Per the germline V gene, CDR1 is SGHRS and CDR2 is YFSETQ. The length of the CDR3 is 13 residues. Trimming stripped 5 bases from V and 4 bases from J, with 10 bases between. CDR3 sequence reads: CASSRGQNQPQHF. In DNA, the CDR3 is TGCGCCAGCAGTCGCGGGCAAAATCAGCCCCAGCATTTT.

The gene calls are TRBV7-3 and TRBJ2-7; 7 nucleotides align to TRBD2. Germline assignment: CDR1 SGHTA and CDR2 FQGTGA. The CDR3 is 15 amino acids. V shed 0 bases and J 5 bases; nucleotides not matched to a gene: 7. CDR3 DNA: TGTGCCAGCAGCTTAACGGGAGGGCCCCTACACGAGCAGTACTTC. It yields the protein CASSLTGGPLHEQYF.

This chain links TRBV5-1 with TRBJ2-2, with a tentative D call TRBD1 (7 bases). The germline V and J ends were trimmed by 4 bases and 4 bases, with 20 bases remaining between them. CDR1 is SGHRS and CDR2 is YFSETQ in the germline V gene. CDR3 length equals 17 residues. The CDR3 protein is CASSQGVGTSRTGELFF. The CDR3 bases are TGCGCCAGCAGCCAGGGGGTGGGGACTTCGCGCACCGGGGAGCTGTTTTTT.

This clone came up a few times. The chain uses TRBV5-1 and TRBJ1-1, with D hard to call. The V end was cut by 0 bases, the J end by 0 bases, with 12 bases between. The CDR3 runs to 16 residues. CDR1 and CDR2 from the germline V gene are SGHRS and YFSETQ. The CDR3 reads CASSLAGAAMNTEAFF. The DNA for the CDR3 is TGCGCCAGCAGCTTGGCCGGAGCGGCCATGAACACTGAAGCTTTCTTT.

This rearrangement joins TRBV28 to TRBJ2-3; maybe TRBD1 (6 bases). The CDR3 runs 13 residues. Germline V CDR1 and CDR2: MDHEN, SYDVKM. Trimming removed 6 bases from V and 4 bases from J, with 11 bases in between. The chain's CDR3 is CASRKQGADTQYF. The CDR3 region has the DNA TGTGCCAGCAGGAAACAGGGTGCAGATACGCAGTATTTT.

V and J are TRBV2 and TRBJ2-7; D gene ambiguous. This CDR3 region has 15 residues. The V gene's germline CDR1 is SNHLY and CDR2 FYNNEI. Between the trimmed V and J ends, which lost 0 bases and 3 bases, there was a span of 12 bases. As DNA, the CDR3 is TGTGCCAGCAGTGAAGCTATTAGCCGATACTACGAGCAGTACTTC. Protein product: CASSEAISRYYEQYF. Full variable domain (remainder filled in from reference TRBV2 and TRBJ2-7): EPEVTQTPSHQVTQMGQEVILRCVPISNHLYFYWYRQILGQKVEFLVSFYNNEISEKSEIFDDQFSVERPDGSNFTLKIRSTKLEDSAMYFCASSEAISRYYEQYFGPGTRLTVT.

This chain links TRBV19 with TRBJ2-2, with TRBD2 identical over 13 bases. In germline, CDR1 is LNHDA, CDR2 SQIVND (reference sequence). CDR3 length: 16 residues. The V segment lost 0 bases and the J segment 6 bases; nucleotides outside the gene matches: 1. The CDR3 protein is CASSIEGLAGPGELFF. CDR3 coding DNA: TGTGCCAGTAGTATAGAGGGACTAGCGGGACCCGGGGAGCTGTTTTTT.

This chain joins TRBV5-1 and TRBJ1-6; the D gene is possibly TRBD1 (5 bases). The CDR3 totals 14 residues. Germline V gene lookup returns CDR1 SGHRS and CDR2 YFSETQ. Trimming took 2 bases from V and 5 from J, leaving 8 bases between them. The CDR3 loop is CASSFQGNNSPLHF. CDR3 nucleotide sequence: TGCGCCAGCAGCTTCCAGGGAAATAATTCACCCCTCCACTTT.

The chain couples TRBV19 to TRBJ2-1, with 11 bases identical to TRBD2. The germline V gene has CDR1 LNHDA and CDR2 SQIVND (reference sequence). This CDR3 has 17 amino acids. V shed 4 bases and J 1 base; nucleotides not matched to a gene: 6. CDR3 coding DNA: TGTGCCAGTAGTAAGGCTAGCGGGGGGAGGTCCTACAATGAGCAGTTCTTC. It codes for CASSKASGGRSYNEQFF.

Only one count was recorded for this clone. CDR3 protein: CARGAGTGELFF. The CDR3 region has the DNA TGTGCCAGGGGGGCAGGCACCGGGGAGCTGTTTTTT. This chain connects TRBV2 to TRBJ2-2; D might be TRBD1 (6 bases). This CDR3 comprises 12 residues. V was cut by 9 bases and J by 4 bases, with 9 bases left in between. Germline V gene lookup returns CDR1 SNHLY and CDR2 FYNNEI.

CDR3 residues: CASSIQGNGYTF. CDR3 sequence (DNA): TGTGCCAGCAGTATACAGGGGAACGGCTACACCTTC. The gene calls are TRBV28 and TRBJ1-2, with TRBD1 matching over 7 bases. The CDR3 totals 12 residues. J gave up 8 bases and V 5 bases, and 5 bases lay outside the gene matches. Germline V gene data show CDR1 as MDHEN and CDR2 as SYDVKM.

The chain recombines TRBV7-3 with TRBJ2-1; D is unresolved. V dropped 1 base and J dropped 0 bases, with 7 bases sitting between them. Germline V gene sequence: CDR1 SGHTA, CDR2 FQGTGA. The CDR3 runs to 15 residues. This chain's CDR3 is CASSLIASSYNEQFF. In DNA, the CDR3 is TGTGCCAGCAGCTTAATTGCCAGCTCCTACAATGAGCAGTTCTTC.

The rearrangement links TRBV19 to TRBJ2-2; D is perhaps TRBD1 (6 bases). There are 14 residues in the CDR3. The V end was cut by 1 base, the J end by 7 bases, with 10 bases between. Germline CDR1 LNHDA, CDR2 SQIVND (reference sequence). The CDR3 nucleotides read TGTGCCAGTAGTATAGGAACAGGGTTCGGGGAGCTGTTTTTT. Amino acid sequence: CASSIGTGFGELFF.

V and J are TRBV7-8 and TRBJ2-3; no clear D gene. V lost 5 bases to trimming and J lost 2 bases, with 17 bases between them. CDR3 length equals 16 residues. CDR1 is SGHVS and CDR2 is FQNEAQ in the germline V gene. The CDR3 reads CASSPRPYKTTDTQYF. Written as DNA, the CDR3 is TGTGCCAGCAGCCCGAGGCCTTATAAGACCACAGATACGCAGTATTTT.

V usage is TRBV5-5 and J usage is TRBJ1-5; 10 bases map to TRBD1. CDR3 length equals 15 residues. V was pared by 2 bases and J by 7 bases, with 6 bases of the junction left unmatched. CDR1 and CDR2 (germline): SGHKS, YYEKEE (reference sequence). The CDR3: CASSFRDRGGQPQHF. The CDR3 DNA reads TGTGCCAGCAGCTTCCGGGACAGGGGAGGCCAGCCCCAGCATTTT. Full variable domain (rest looked up from reference TRBV5-5 and TRBJ1-5): DAGVTQSPTHLIKTRGQQVTLRCSPISGHKSVSWYQQVLGQGPQFIFQYYEKEERGRGNFPDRFSARQFPNYSSELNVNALLLGDSALYLCASSFRDRGGQPQHFGDGTRLSIL.

The chain couples TRBV5-1 to TRBJ2-3; perhaps TRBD2 as D (6 bases). Looked up from germline, CDR1 is SGHRS and CDR2 is YFSETQ. This CDR3 has 17 amino acids. Trimming took 3 bases from V and 0 from J, leaving 17 bases between them. The CDR3 DNA follows: TGCGCCAGCAGCTCCCAATCGGCGGGGCCTAGCACAGATACGCAGTATTTT. Amino acids: CASSSQSAGPSTDTQYF. Full variable domain (remainder filled in from reference TRBV5-1 and TRBJ2-3): KAGVTQTPRYLIKTRGQQVTLSCSPISGHRSVSWYQQTPGQGLQFLFEYFSETQRNKGNFPGRFSGRQFSNSRSEMNVSTLELGDSALYLCASSSQSAGPSTDTQYFGPGTRLTVL.